This T cell receptor beta chain stems from a study of blood T cells in healthy people across ages. Study observations and caveats: Measured against age, TCR beta diversity per million T cells decreased in a roughly linear manner.

The V gene end was trimmed by 5 bases and the J gene end by 5 bases; junction bases not matched to a gene: 11. The CDR3 is 17 residues long. For the second PCR, which ran for roughly 7 to 11 cycles, a sample-barcoded 5' primer and a J-beta primer mix were used. A template-switch adaptor with 12 random nucleotides tagged each cDNA molecule. TCRdb re-derived calls from the 5' RACE reads in MiXCR, one entry per CDR3 protein. The sample includes 750,000 or so distinct CDR3 sequences, 20% to 25% of them seen just once. This clonotype was detected only a few times. Its antigen is as yet unknown. The same data also went into a second study, on T cells of mothers and their children. As reported in that work: A second PCR was performed with the M1S primer. This primer added sample barcodes and 2-4 random nucleotides.

This TCR was sampled from a boy aged 5-17 years in good health. The chain has TRBV12-3 or TRBV12-4 and TRBJ2-5; 13 nucleotides align to TRBD2. Specimen: blood. The CDR3 DNA reads as TGTGCCAGCAGTCACCGACTGGGACTAGCGGGAATCGAGACCCAGTACTTC. This translates into CASSHRLGLAGIETQYF.